The 26 T cell receptor beta chains below come from one sample, sequenced in a study of Ad26.COV2.S vaccination and SARS-CoV-2 variants. Profiling relied on immunoSEQ multiplex PCR, and the TCRdb table lists in-frame clones only, not all of them. Of roughly 700,000 clones in the sample, around 89% were seen once. Treatment noted: some 19 received Ad26.COV2.S at low or high dose, single or two shots; about 5 received placebo; per-sample allocation not given. Collection of the samples took place on day 63 after the first injection of vaccine or placebo. The source material was peripheral blood, sampled in a trial of Ad26.COV2.S vaccine versus placebo. The receptors come from a person aged 18 to 59 who received the Ad26.COV2.S COVID-19 vaccine or a placebo.

This clone was seen a single time. The chain couples TRBV21-1 to TRBJ1-3. TRBV21-1 is an annotated pseudogene. This CDR3 is 18 amino acids long. CDR3 coding DNA: TGTGCCAGCAGCCCTAGGGAGGACGTAGCGGCATCTGGAAACACCATATATTTT. Protein sequence: CASSPREDVAASGNTIYF.

The rearrangement uses TRBV27 and TRBJ2-3; the match to TRBD1 covers 8 bases. The CDR3 covers 15 residues. V trimming: 3 bases; J trimming: 2 bases; junction bases outside the gene matches: 4. Germline loops: CDR1 MNHEY, CDR2 SMNVEV (reference sequence). The CDR3 DNA reads as TGTGCCAGCAGTTTCAGGGGACAGGACACAGATACGCAGTATTTT. Its protein product is CASSFRGQDTDTQYF.

The CDR3 region has the DNA TGCGCCAGCAGCCAAGATCGGGCAGTAATGAACACTGAAGCTTTCTTT. It encodes CASSQDRAVMNTEAFF. The rearrangement links TRBV4-1 to TRBJ1-1; the D is unclear. Trimming took 0 bases from V and 0 from J, leaving 11 bases between them. CDR3 size: 16 residues. Per the germline V gene, CDR1 is MGHRA and CDR2 is YSYEKL.

This chain links TRBV4-3 with TRBJ2-1; 9 bases align to TRBD2. CDR1 and CDR2 from the germline V gene are LGHNA and YSLEER. The junction had 6 bases not matched to a gene; V was cut back by 0 bases and J by 9 bases. This CDR3 comprises 15 residues. This chain's CDR3 is CASSQDRLAGREQFF. CDR3 DNA sequence: TGCGCCAGCAGCCAAGACAGGCTAGCGGGACGTGAGCAGTTCTTC.

The chain joins TRBV6-6 to TRBJ1-2; D unresolved. CDR1 MNHNY and CDR2 SVGAGI come from the germline V gene (reference sequence). Trimming took off 0 bases at V and 2 bases at J, with 7 bases between the two ends. CDR3 size: 14 residues. CDR3: CASSYSSSNYGYTF. In DNA form, the CDR3 reads TGTGCCAGCAGTTACTCGAGTTCAAACTATGGCTACACCTTC.

The chain couples TRBV7-2 to TRBJ2-1, with TRBD2 identical over 10 bases. Per the germline V gene, CDR1 is SGHTA and CDR2 is FQGNSA. V was pared by 6 bases and J by 4 bases, with 3 bases of the junction left unmatched. CDR3 size: 14 residues. The CDR3, as DNA: TGTGCCAGCAGTCGGACTAGCGGATACAATGAGCAGTTCTTC. Translation gives CASSRTSGYNEQFF.

The rearrangement links TRBV3-1 (or the pseudogene TRBV3-2) to TRBJ1-1, with D possibly being TRBD1 (5 bases). The CDR3 spans 12 residues. Germline CDR1 is LGHDT and CDR2 is YNNKEL (reference sequence). The V gene lost 6 bases and the J gene lost 3 bases, with 8 bases spanning the gap. CDR3 DNA: TGTGCCAGCAGAGGGGAATACACTGAAGCTTTCTTT. As protein: CASRGEYTEAFF.

The gene calls are TRBV2 and TRBJ1-5, with D possibly TRBD1 on 5 matching bases. This CDR3 is 15 amino acids long. Per the germline V gene, CDR1 is SNHLY and CDR2 is FYNNEI. V was shortened by 4 bases and J by 3 bases, with 13 bases between the two germline ends. This chain's CDR3 is CASSVVGGFNQPQHF. In nucleotides, the CDR3 is TGTGCCAGCAGTGTGGTTGGGGGGTTCAATCAGCCCCAGCATTTT. Drawing the rest from reference TRBV2 and TRBJ1-5, the complete variable domain is EPEVTQTPSHQVTQMGQEVILRCVPISNHLYFYWYRQILGQKVEFLVSFYNNEISEKSEIFDDQFSVERPDGSNFTLKIRSTKLEDSAMYFCASSVVGGFNQPQHFGDGTRLSIL.

This clone was detected a few times. The chain couples TRBV15 to TRBJ2-7; D is perhaps TRBD1 or TRBD2 (6 bases each). The CDR3 sequence is 14 residues long. Germline CDR1 and CDR2: LNHNV and YYDKDF (reference sequence). Trimming shortened V by 0 bases and J by 3 bases, and 9 bases separated the two germline ends. The DNA for the CDR3 is TGTGCCACCAGCAGAGAAGGGGGACTCTACGAGCAGTACTTC. Translation gives CATSREGGLYEQYF.

As to this clone: The junction and the germline gene differ at one end; a read error may be behind it. This chain links TRBV19 with TRBJ2-1, with 12 positions matching TRBD2. The CDR3 length is 16 residues. In germline, CDR1 is LNHDA, CDR2 SQIVND (reference sequence). The CDR3 loop is CASSIPLAGGLSEQFF. In DNA form, the CDR3 reads TGTGCGAGTAGTATCCCTCTAGCGGGGGGGCTCAGTGAGCAGTTCTTC.

V gene TRBV30 combines with J gene TRBJ1-5; D gene ambiguous. The germline V and J ends were trimmed by 0 bases and 9 bases, with 9 bases remaining between them. The CDR3 length is 12 residues. Germline assignment: CDR1 GTSNPN and CDR2 SVGIG (reference sequence). The CDR3 DNA is TGTGCCTGGAGTGTAACAGCCGGGCCCCAGCATTTT. This gives the protein CAWSVTAGPQHF.

V is TRBV10-3 and J is TRBJ1-5, with 11 bases fitting TRBD1. V was pared by 4 bases and J by 3 bases, with 2 bases of the junction left unmatched. Germline CDR1 is ENHRY and CDR2 is SYGVKD. This CDR3 region has 15 residues. The CDR3, as DNA: TGTGCCATCAGTGGGGGACAGGGGGACAATCAGCCCCAGCATTTT. Translating it yields CAISGGQGDNQPQHF.

The chain carries TRBV19 and TRBJ2-1; D uncertain. Germline CDR1 and CDR2: LNHDA and SQIVND (reference sequence). This CDR3 contains 14 residues. Trimming took off 3 bases at V and 0 bases at J, with 6 bases between the two ends. The CDR3 sequence is CASSIIGSYNEQFF. In DNA form, the CDR3 reads TGTGCCAGTAGTATCATCGGCTCCTACAATGAGCAGTTCTTC.

The chain carries TRBV18 and TRBJ2-7, with D possibly being TRBD1 (5 bases). The CDR3 has 16 amino acids. The V gene's germline CDR1 is KGHSH and CDR2 LQKENI. Trimming removed 3 bases from V and 1 base from J, with 16 bases in between. Here the CDR3 reads CASSPTLGQGSYEQYF. In DNA, the CDR3 is TGTGCCAGCTCACCCACCCTAGGGCAGGGTTCCTACGAGCAGTACTTC.

The J gene is TRBJ1-2, the V gene TRBV5-6; 7 bases align to TRBD1. Losses at the gene ends were 5 bases for V and 4 bases for J; bases not matched to a gene: 11. Germline V gene data show CDR1 as SGHDT and CDR2 as YYEEEE. The CDR3 covers 15 residues. The CDR3 DNA is TGTGCCAGCAGTTACCGGGACAGAAACTTCTATGGCTACACCTTC. Its protein product is CASSYRDRNFYGYTF.

V and J are TRBV29-1 and TRBJ1-1; TRBD1 is a possible D gene (5 bases). This CDR3 has 13 residues. With 3 bases removed from V and 3 bases from J, the gap between germline ends came to 11 bases. CDR1 and CDR2 from the germline V gene are SQVTM and ANQGSEA. CDR3 protein: CSVDAGDYTEAFF. The CDR3 DNA reads as TGCAGCGTTGATGCGGGGGACTACACTGAAGCTTTCTTT. The entire variable domain, with the rest obtained from reference TRBV29-1 and TRBJ1-1, is as follows: SAVISQKPSRDICQRGTSLTIQCQVDSQVTMMFWYRQQPGQSLTLIATANQGSEATYESGFVIDKFPISRPNLTFSTLTVSNMSPEDSSIYLCSVDAGDYTEAFFGQGTRLTVV.

The chain employs TRBV19 and TRBJ2-5; D unresolved. V dropped 3 bases and J dropped 4 bases, with 18 bases sitting between them. The CDR3 runs 16 residues. Germline V gene sequence: CDR1 LNHDA, CDR2 SQIVND (reference sequence). In DNA form, the CDR3 reads TGTGCCAGTAGTATGCAACCGGGCTATGTACCAGAGACCCAGTACTTC. It is translated as CASSMQPGYVPETQYF.

The rearrangement joins TRBV14 to TRBJ1-5, with TRBD1 identical over 9 bases. The CDR3 has 18 residues. The junction had 9 bases not matched to a gene; V was cut back by 0 bases and J by 3 bases. CDR1 SGHDN and CDR2 FVKESK come from the germline V gene. The CDR3 reads CASSQELGGQGFNQPQHF. The CDR3 nucleotides read TGTGCCAGCAGCCAAGAGTTGGGGGGACAGGGTTTCAATCAGCCCCAGCATTTT.

The rearrangement uses TRBV4-1 and TRBJ2-5; D call uncertain. The length of the CDR3 is 15 residues. Germline CDR1 and CDR2: MGHRA and YSYEKL. Trimming removed 1 base from V and 1 base from J, with 10 bases in between. CDR3 DNA sequence: TGCGCCAGCAGCCAAGGTCCCAGATCCCAAGAGACCCAGTACTTC. This encodes CASSQGPRSQETQYF.

Notes on this clone: The identical CDR3 is also encoded by other nucleotide sequences in the sample. V is TRBV5-1 and J is TRBJ1-1; D is uncertain. The germline V gene has CDR1 SGHRS and CDR2 YFSETQ. V lost 5 bases and J lost 0, with 5 bases in between. This CDR3 comprises 12 residues. CDR3 sequence reads: CASSRLNTEAFF. Written as DNA, the CDR3 is TGCGCCAGCAGTCGCCTGAACACTGAAGCTTTCTTT.

This clone was seen just once. The chain has TRBV19 and TRBJ2-1; unclear D gene. The CDR3 is 16 amino acids. V lost 9 bases to trimming and J lost 3 bases, with 21 bases between them. Germline V gene lookup returns CDR1 LNHDA and CDR2 SQIVND (reference sequence). In nucleotides, the CDR3 is TGTGCCAGCAACGAAGGTGGTAGCCCAGTCTACAATGAGCAGTTCTTC. Its translation: CASNEGGSPVYNEQFF.

The chain joins TRBV6-5 to TRBJ2-4; a weak D match, TRBD2 (6 bases). Per germline, CDR1 MNHEY and CDR2 SVGAGI. The CDR3 has 15 amino acids. The V gene lost 8 bases and the J gene lost 1 base, with 15 bases spanning the gap. The CDR3 spells CASFTSAGAKNIQYF. CDR3 nucleotides: TGTGCCAGCTTCACTAGTGCGGGGGCCAAAAACATTCAGTACTTC.

The chain joins TRBV6-5 to TRBJ1-4; D possibly corresponds to TRBD1 (5 bases). This CDR3 spans 15 amino acids. Germline assignment: CDR1 MNHEY and CDR2 SVGAGI. Trimming cost V 5 bases and J 7 bases, with 17 bases left between them. This CDR3 reads CASSTGGWFGEKLFF. The CDR3 DNA reads as TGTGCCAGCAGTACGGGGGGGTGGTTTGGTGAAAAACTGTTTTTT.

V usage is TRBV12-3 or TRBV12-4 and J usage is TRBJ2-3; possibly TRBD2 for D (6 bases). This CDR3 contains 13 residues. The V end was cut by 6 bases, the J end by 2 bases, with 9 bases between. CDR3 loop: CASRWDFTDTQYF. DNA for the CDR3: TGTGCCAGCAGGTGGGACTTCACAGATACGCAGTATTTT.

The V call is TRBV2, the J call TRBJ2-7; 7 nucleotides agree with TRBD2. This CDR3 is 14 amino acids long. V was pared by 5 bases and J by 2 bases, with 6 bases of the junction left unmatched. CDR1 SNHLY and CDR2 FYNNEI come from the germline V gene. The CDR3 DNA reads as TGTGCCAGCAGTAGCGGGATTACTGCCTACGAGCAGTACTTC. Protein sequence: CASSSGITAYEQYF. The whole variable domain, filled in from reference TRBV2 and TRBJ2-7, reads EPEVTQTPSHQVTQMGQEVILRCVPISNHLYFYWYRQILGQKVEFLVSFYNNEISEKSEIFDDQFSVERPDGSNFTLKIRSTKLEDSAMYFCASSSGITAYEQYFGPGTRLTVT.

J is TRBJ1-1 and V is TRBV12-5; D possibly corresponds to TRBD1 (6 bases). Between the trimmed V and J ends, which lost 6 bases and 1 base, there was a span of 12 bases. The CDR3 consists of 14 residues. The germline CDR1 and CDR2 sequences are LGHNT and FRNRAP. The CDR3 bases are TGTGCTAGTGGCGCAGGGGAAACGAACACTGAAGCTTTCTTT. It translates to CASGAGETNTEAFF.